Below, one T cell receptor (beta chain) is given with its context. The antigen is not known. The source of the sample is a study of T cell repertoires in cytomegalovirus infection. After removal of 3 bases from V and 5 bases from J, the junction contained 11 bases not matched to a gene. Germline CDR1 MGHRA, CDR2 YSYEKL. The CDR3 is made up of 16 amino acids. TCRdb re-analysed the reads in MiXCR, keeping a single row per CDR3 protein. Of about 700,000 distinct CDR3 sequences listed, about 30% were seen once; the top ten hold about 18%. Sequencing was performed on cultured PBMCs, taken from culture after CMV antigen stimulation. This chain joins TRBV4-1 and TRBJ2-5, with 8 bases fitting TRBD1. This receptor was obtained from a human donor in good health (CMV status not recorded). Some clones in this sample may be carry-over from other donors' samples. CDR3: CASSHFPRGRSETQYF. The CDR3 nucleotides are TGCGCCAGCAGCCATTTTCCCAGGGGGCGATCGGAGACCCAGTACTTC.